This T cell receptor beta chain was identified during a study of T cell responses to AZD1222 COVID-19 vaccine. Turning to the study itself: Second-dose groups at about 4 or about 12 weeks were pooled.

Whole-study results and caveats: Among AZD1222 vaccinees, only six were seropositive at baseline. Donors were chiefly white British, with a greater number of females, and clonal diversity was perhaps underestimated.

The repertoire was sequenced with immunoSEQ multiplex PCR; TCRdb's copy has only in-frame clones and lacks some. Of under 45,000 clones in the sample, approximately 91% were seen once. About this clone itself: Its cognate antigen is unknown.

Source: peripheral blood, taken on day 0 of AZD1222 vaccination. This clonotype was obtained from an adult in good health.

CDR3 loop: CASSLDKTGPPYEQYF. Written as DNA, the CDR3 is TGTGCCAGCAGCTTGGACAAGACAGGGCCGCCCTACGAGCAGTACTTC. V is TRBV7-9 and J is TRBJ2-7, with TRBD1 matching 7 bases. Germline values: CDR1 SEHNR, CDR2 FQNEAQ (reference sequence). V was pared by 3 bases and J by 2 bases, with 10 bases of the junction left unmatched. This CDR3 is built from 16 residues.